One and the same sample provided the 32 T cell receptor beta chains below, sequenced in a study of blood T cells in healthy people across ages. With a J-beta primer mix and a sample-barcoded 5' primer, a second PCR ran about 6 to 11 cycles. TCRdb re-called the 5' RACE reads through MiXCR, storing one row per CDR3 protein. The data hold about 1.4 million distinct CDR3 sequences, with around 59% observed a single time. The specimen was blood. The receptors stem from a man younger than 35 in good health.

This clonotype has more than one count but fewer than ten. The genes are TRBV7-2 and TRBJ2-1; D uncertain. Trimming removed 4 bases at V and 2 bases at J, with 12 bases between. The CDR3 totals 15 residues. CDR1 is SGHTA and CDR2 is FQGNSA in the germline V gene. This CDR3 is CASSSSGYTYNEQFF. The CDR3 coding sequence is TGTGCCAGCAGCTCCTCCGGGTATACCTACAATGAGCAGTTCTTC. Full variable domain (outside the CDR3, taken from reference TRBV7-2 and TRBJ2-1): GAGVSQSPSNKVTEKGKDVELRCDPISGHTALYWYRQSLGQGLEFLIYFQGNSAPDKSGLPSDRFSAERTGGSVSTLTIQRTQQEDSAVYLCASSSSGYTYNEQFFGPGTRLTVL.

CDR3 sequence reads: CASSLRHEGPFFYVDTQYF. The DNA of the CDR3 is TGTGCCAGCAGCTTACGCCACGAGGGGCCGTTCTTTTATGTGGATACGCAGTATTTT. This chain links TRBV7-8 with TRBJ2-3; the D gene could be TRBD1 or TRBD2 (5 bases each). This CDR3 is built from 19 residues. The germline CDR1 and CDR2 sequences are SGHVS and FQNEAQ. Trimming took 2 bases from V and 6 from J, leaving 27 bases between them.

The chain uses TRBV4-1 and TRBJ1-2; D gene ambiguous. Germline V gene lookup returns CDR1 MGHRA and CDR2 YSYEKL. V was cut by 0 bases and J by 3 bases, with 17 bases left in between. The CDR3 loop spans 17 amino acids. CDR3 in amino acids: CASSQENIPRTDYGYTF. The CDR3 nucleotides are TGCGCCAGCAGCCAAGAGAACATTCCCCGGACGGACTATGGCTACACCTTC.

The chain carries TRBV7-2 and TRBJ2-4; 14 bases map to TRBD2. Germline CDR1 is SGHTA and CDR2 is FQGNSA. The CDR3 length is 16 residues. After removal of 5 bases from V and 9 bases from J, the junction contained 9 bases not matched to a gene. The CDR3 here is CASSPTSGRAWIIQYF. DNA for the CDR3: TGTGCCAGCAGCCCGACTAGCGGGAGGGCCTGGATCATTCAGTACTTC.

This clonotype was seen just once. The rearrangement uses TRBV2 and TRBJ2-1; 7 bases align to TRBD2. The trim removed 7 bases at V and 0 bases at J, leaving 3 bases unmatched. This CDR3 region has 14 residues. Germline CDR1 reads SNHLY; CDR2 reads FYNNEI. The CDR3 coding sequence is TGTGCCAGCATGAGGGACTACTCCTACAATGAGCAGTTCTTC. It is translated as CASMRDYSYNEQFF.

This clonotype was counted once. The chain is built from TRBV11-2 and TRBJ2-7; no firm D call. CDR1 is SGHAT and CDR2 is FQNNGV in the germline V gene. V was clipped by 4 bases and J by 6 bases, with 19 bases between them. This CDR3 is 15 amino acids long. The CDR3: CASSSLGLGPGEQYF. Written as DNA, the CDR3 is TGTGCCAGCAGCTCTCTGGGCCTTGGCCCAGGCGAGCAGTACTTC.

V is TRBV27 and J is TRBJ2-1, with TRBD2 matching over 7 bases. Per germline, CDR1 MNHEY and CDR2 SMNVEV (reference sequence). Losses at the gene ends were 5 bases for V and 5 bases for J; bases not matched to a gene: 6. The CDR3 sequence is 14 residues long. The CDR3 DNA is TGTGCCAGCAGTCCGGGGGGAGTCCACAATGAGCAGTTCTTC. Translated, it gives CASSPGGVHNEQFF.

V usage is TRBV10-2 and J usage is TRBJ2-7; possible D gene TRBD2, 6 bases. Germline V gene lookup returns CDR1 WSHSY and CDR2 SAAADI. V dropped 10 bases and J dropped 3 bases, with 13 bases sitting between them. CDR3 length: 12 residues. This CDR3 reads CAIGTQRYEQYF. CDR3 bases: TGCGCCATCGGGACTCAACGCTACGAGCAGTACTTC.

V gene TRBV6-6 combines with J gene TRBJ1-6, with 10 bases identical to TRBD1. Per germline, CDR1 MNHNY and CDR2 SVGAGI (reference sequence). The CDR3 is made up of 12 amino acids. J lost 7 bases, V lost 11 bases, and 2 bases had no gene match. DNA of the CDR3: TGTGCCGGGGGACAGGGGAATTCACCCCTCCACTTT. The encoded protein is CAGGQGNSPLHF.

This rearrangement joins TRBV29-1 to TRBJ2-3, with D perhaps assigned TRBD1 or TRBD2 (5 bases each). The germline V and J ends were trimmed by 6 bases and 3 bases, with 22 bases remaining between them. The length of the CDR3 is 16 residues. The germline V gene encodes CDR1 SQVTM and CDR2 ANQGSEA. The CDR3 nucleotides read TGCAGCGTAGTATACCCGGGACGAGGGCGGACAGATACGCAGTATTTT. It codes for CSVVYPGRGRTDTQYF.

The rearrangement joins TRBV20-1 to TRBJ2-7; D remains ambiguous. With 6 bases removed from V and 2 bases from J, the gap between germline ends came to 11 bases. This CDR3 is built from 12 residues. The germline V gene encodes CDR1 DFQATT and CDR2 SNEGSKA (reference sequence). In DNA, the CDR3 is TGCAGTGCCACGCCCTCACCCTACGAGCAGTACTTC. Protein sequence: CSATPSPYEQYF.

The rearrangement joins TRBV12-3 or TRBV12-4 to TRBJ1-2; perhaps TRBD1 as D (5 bases). The CDR3 runs to 12 residues. Trimming left V 6 bases short and J 6 bases short, with 11 bases between. The CDR3 reads CASSLGANGYTF. Here the CDR3 DNA reads TGTGCCAGCAGCCTCGGGGCGAATGGCTACACCTTC.

This clonotype was seen more than once but under ten times. The chain joins TRBV7-9 to TRBJ2-6; 11 bases are a match to TRBD2. CDR3 length equals 18 residues. CDR1 is SEHNR and CDR2 is FQNEAQ in the germline V gene (reference sequence). V lost 5 bases, J lost 0 bases, and 6 bases stayed unmatched. The CDR3 loop reads CASSKLAGDPSGANVLTF. In DNA form, the CDR3 reads TGTGCCAGCAGCAAACTAGCGGGGGACCCCTCTGGGGCCAACGTCCTGACTTTC.

This chain connects TRBV14 to TRBJ2-7; D unresolved. CDR3 length equals 15 residues. V lost 0 bases to trimming and J lost 2 bases, with 11 bases between them. Germline V CDR1 and CDR2: SGHDN, FVKESK. The CDR3 spells CASSQETVKTYEQYF. The DNA of the CDR3 is TGTGCCAGCAGCCAAGAGACCGTTAAAACCTACGAGCAGTACTTC.

This sequence joins TRBV6-2 or TRBV6-3 and TRBJ2-1; D possibly uses TRBD1 or TRBD2 (5 bases each). The CDR3 has 16 amino acids. Trimming pared 5 bases from V and 6 bases from J, leaving 20 bases between. CDR1 MNHEY and CDR2 SVGEGT come from the germline V gene. The CDR3 region has the DNA TGTGCCAGCAGTCCCCGATTCAGGGACGGATTCAATGAGCAGTTCTTC. Its protein is CASSPRFRDGFNEQFF.

J is TRBJ2-3 and V is TRBV24-1; TRBD2 aligns across 9 bases. Germline trimming cut 4 bases from V and 2 bases from J; bases unmatched to any gene: 15. CDR1 and CDR2 (germline): KGHDR, SFDVKD. CDR3 length: 19 amino acids. CDR3 coding DNA: TGTGCCACCAGTGACATTTCGGAGGGGACTAGCTATCACACAGATACGCAGTATTTT. It is translated as CATSDISEGTSYHTDTQYF.

This clonotype was counted between two and nine times. CDR3 sequence (DNA): TGTGCCAGCAGTTTAATAAATAGGGCTAGCGGGAGCTACGAGCAGTACTTC. It codes for CASSLINRASGSYEQYF. The chain combines TRBV27 with TRBJ2-7; 10 nucleotides agree with TRBD2. The CDR3 is made up of 17 amino acids. V gave up 2 bases and J gave up 3 bases; unmatched junction bases: 10. Germline CDR1 MNHEY, CDR2 SMNVEV (reference sequence).

This rearrangement joins TRBV4-1 to TRBJ2-7; tentatively, D is TRBD1 or TRBD2 (7 bases each). Germline V CDR1 and CDR2: MGHRA, YSYEKL. This CDR3 region has 18 residues. V was clipped by 2 bases and J by 3 bases, with 23 bases between them. The CDR3 reads CASSQRDYRDRVHYEQYF. DNA of the CDR3: TGCGCCAGCAGCCAACGGGACTACCGGGACAGAGTTCACTACGAGCAGTACTTC.

The chain couples TRBV10-3 to TRBJ1-2; D perhaps matches TRBD1 (5 bases). The V gene's germline CDR1 is ENHRY and CDR2 SYGVKD. The V gene lost 3 bases and the J gene lost 2 bases, with 13 bases spanning the gap. The CDR3 contains 15 residues. CDR3 in amino acids: CAISEGQGYNYGYTF. The CDR3 DNA reads as TGTGCCATCAGTGAAGGGCAGGGATACAACTATGGCTACACCTTC.

The DNA for the CDR3 is TGTGCCAGCAGCCCCAACGGGGGGGCCTCTTACAATGAGCAGTTCTTC. This sequence encodes CASSPNGGASYNEQFF. The chain links TRBV25-1 to TRBJ2-1, with TRBD2 matching over 8 bases. Germline V gives CDR1 MGHDK, CDR2 SYGVNS. This CDR3 is built from 16 residues. The V gene end was trimmed by 6 bases and the J gene end by 4 bases; junction bases not matched to a gene: 11. Variable domain in full (rest from reference TRBV25-1 and TRBJ2-1): EADIYQTPRYLVIGTGKKITLECSQTMGHDKMYWYQQDPGMELHLIHYSYGVNSTEKGDLSSESTVSRIRTEHFPLTLESARPSHTSQYLCASSPNGGASYNEQFFGPGTRLTVL.

This chain joins TRBV6-5 and TRBJ2-3, with TRBD2 as a possible D gene (6 bases). The CDR3 is 15 amino acids. Germline lookup yields CDR1 MNHEY and CDR2 SVGAGI. The germline V and J ends were trimmed by 6 bases and 3 bases, with 16 bases remaining between them. CDR3: CASSLGTGWTDTQYF. CDR3 bases: TGTGCCAGCAGCCTCGGGACTGGGTGGACAGATACGCAGTATTTT.

V gene TRBV29-1 combines with J gene TRBJ2-2, with D perhaps matching TRBD2 (6 bases). The V and J ends lost 0 bases and 8 bases respectively, with 7 bases between them. This CDR3 contains 12 residues. The V gene's germline CDR1 is SQVTM and CDR2 ANQGSEA. CDR3 DNA: TGCAGCGTTGAAGACGGGGGAGGGGAGCTGTTTTTT. Amino acid sequence: CSVEDGGGELFF.

The rearrangement uses TRBV25-1 and TRBJ1-1; TRBD1 might be the D (5 bases). Trimming removed 6 bases at V and 2 bases at J, with 10 bases between. CDR1 MGHDK and CDR2 SYGVNS come from the germline V gene. The CDR3 runs 13 residues. CDR3 nucleotides: TGTGCCAGCAGAAGGACAACCAACACTGAAGCTTTCTTT. Protein sequence: CASRRTTNTEAFF.

This clonotype was recorded a few times. The J gene is TRBJ2-7, the V gene TRBV29-1; no reliable D call. The CDR3 runs 13 residues. Germline CDR1 SQVTM, CDR2 ANQGSEA. Deletions cut 4 bases from V and 3 bases from J, with 13 bases between. This chain's CDR3 is CSVAQSPFYEQYF. The CDR3 nucleotides are TGCAGCGTTGCACAGAGTCCCTTCTACGAGCAGTACTTC.

The J gene is TRBJ1-1, the V gene TRBV2, with TRBD1 as a possible D gene (6 bases). With 6 bases removed from V and 6 bases from J, the gap between germline ends came to 14 bases. CDR3 size: 13 residues. The germline gives CDR1 SNHLY, CDR2 FYNNEI. This CDR3 reads CASRSARGAEAFF. The DNA of the CDR3 is TGTGCCAGCAGGTCCGCCAGGGGAGCTGAAGCTTTCTTT. The full variable domain, in which reference TRBV2 and TRBJ1-1 provide the parts outside the CDR3, is EPEVTQTPSHQVTQMGQEVILRCVPISNHLYFYWYRQILGQKVEFLVSFYNNEISEKSEIFDDQFSVERPDGSNFTLKIRSTKLEDSAMYFCASRSARGAEAFFGQGTRLTVV.

This sequence joins TRBV11-2 and TRBJ1-6; TRBD1 agrees at 8 bases. Per the germline V gene, CDR1 is SGHAT and CDR2 is FQNNGV. The CDR3 is 14 amino acids. V lost 10 bases and J lost 6; bases outside the gene matches: 8. CDR3 DNA sequence: TGTGCCAACACCGGACAGGGAGTTAATTCACCCCTCCACTTT. This gives the protein CANTGQGVNSPLHF.

This clonotype has only a few counts. This chain joins TRBV7-9 and TRBJ2-7; D is possibly TRBD1 or TRBD2 (5 bases each). V lost 3 bases and J lost 3, with 15 bases in between. This CDR3 spans 15 amino acids. Germline V gene data show CDR1 as SEHNR and CDR2 as FQNEAQ (reference sequence). CDR3 protein: CASSFAGTPYYEQYF. CDR3 nucleotide sequence: TGTGCCAGCAGCTTCGCCGGGACCCCTTACTACGAGCAGTACTTC.

This clonotype has only one observation. V is TRBV2 and J is TRBJ2-4, with no clear D. The DNA end favors TRBJ2-7, so the J call may be wrong. CDR3 size: 11 residues. Per germline, CDR1 SNHLY and CDR2 FYNNEI. This CDR3 reads CASMGTDEQYF. The CDR3 DNA reads TGTGCCAGCATGGGAACGGACGAGCAGTACTTC.

The chain carries TRBV12-3 or TRBV12-4 and TRBJ1-1; tentatively, D is TRBD1 (5 bases). This CDR3 contains 18 residues. Trimming pared 7 bases from V and 4 bases from J, leaving 28 bases between. DNA for the CDR3: TGTGCCAGCAAATTTGGTCTTGACCCCATCGGGGGGGGCACTGAAGCTTTCTTT. Its protein is CASKFGLDPIGGGTEAFF.

The rearrangement links TRBV29-1 to TRBJ2-2, with TRBD1 identical over 8 bases. J lost 1 base, V lost 6 bases, and 7 bases had no gene match. Germline V gene lookup returns CDR1 SQVTM and CDR2 ANQGSEA. The CDR3 loop spans 15 amino acids. CDR3 nucleotide sequence: TGCAGCGTGAGCGGACAGGGATGGAACACCGGGGAGCTGTTTTTT. This gives the protein CSVSGQGWNTGELFF.

This clonotype was found a few times. CDR3 sequence: CASSLNGAGDDNEKLFF. The CDR3 nucleotides read TGTGCCAGCAGCCTCAATGGGGCAGGGGATGATAATGAAAAACTGTTTTTT. The chain joins TRBV27 to TRBJ1-4, with D maybe TRBD1 (6 bases). In germline, CDR1 is MNHEY, CDR2 SMNVEV (reference sequence). CDR3 length: 17 amino acids. V was shortened by 6 bases and J by 4 bases, with 21 bases between the two germline ends.

This rearrangement joins TRBV12-3 or TRBV12-4 to TRBJ1-6, with D possibly matching TRBD1 (6 bases). This CDR3 comprises 15 residues. Trimming removed 6 bases from V and 9 bases from J, with 18 bases in between. CDR3 in amino acids: CASSPSRTETSPLHF. The CDR3 coding sequence is TGTGCCAGCAGCCCCTCGCGGACAGAGACTTCACCCCTCCACTTT.